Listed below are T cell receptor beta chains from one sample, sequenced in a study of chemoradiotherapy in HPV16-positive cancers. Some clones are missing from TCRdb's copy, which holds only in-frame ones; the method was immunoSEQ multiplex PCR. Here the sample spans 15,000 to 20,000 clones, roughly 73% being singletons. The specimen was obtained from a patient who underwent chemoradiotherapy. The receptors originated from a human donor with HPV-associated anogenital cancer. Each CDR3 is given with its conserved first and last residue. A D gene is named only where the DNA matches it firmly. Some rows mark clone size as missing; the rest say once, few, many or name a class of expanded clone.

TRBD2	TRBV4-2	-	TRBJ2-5	CASSLGVAGGSQETQYF	TGTGCCAGCAGCCTCGGGGTAGCGGGGGGTAGTCAAGAGACCCAGTACTTC
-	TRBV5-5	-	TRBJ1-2	CASSLGAGFNYGYTF	TGTGCCAGCAGCTTGGGGGCGGGCTTTAACTATGGCTACACCTTC
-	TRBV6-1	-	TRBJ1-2	CASGEKQGNYGYTF	TGTGCCAGCGGAGAAAAACAGGGAAACTATGGCTACACCTTC
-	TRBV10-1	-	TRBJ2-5	CASSEIRRGTQETQYF	TGCGCCAGCAGTGAGATAAGGCGGGGCACCCAAGAGACCCAGTACTTC
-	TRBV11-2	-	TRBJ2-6	CASSLQRAGANVLTF	TGTGCCAGCAGCTTGCAGAGGGCTGGGGCCAACGTCCTGACTTTC
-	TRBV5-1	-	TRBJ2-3	CASSREGGEWDTQYF	TGCGCCAGCAGCCGCGAGGGGGGCGAATGGGATACGCAGTATTTT
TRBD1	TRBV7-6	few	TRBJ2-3	CASSGYRDRVSYF	TGTGCCAGCAGCGGATACCGGGACAGGGTATCGTATTTT
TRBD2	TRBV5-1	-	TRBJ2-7	CASSLAGGGTYEQYF	TGCGCCAGCAGCTTGGCCGGGGGGGGAACCTACGAGCAGTACTTC
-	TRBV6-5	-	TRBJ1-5	CASSPTRGTGQPQHF	TGTGCCAGCAGTCCTACCCGGGGCACCGGGCAGCCCCAGCATTTT
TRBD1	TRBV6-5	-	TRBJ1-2	CASSYSTTGGIGYTF	TGTGCCAGCAGTTACTCAACTACAGGGGGCATTGGCTACACCTTC
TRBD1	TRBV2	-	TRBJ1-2	CARGQGTRENYGYTF	TGTGCCAGGGGACAGGGCACCAGAGAGAACTATGGCTACACCTTC
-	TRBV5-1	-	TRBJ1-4	CASSLANEKLFF	TGCGCCAGCAGCTTGGCCAATGAAAAACTGTTTTTT
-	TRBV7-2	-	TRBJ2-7	CASSLASRGPYEQYF	TGTGCCAGCAGCTTAGCTAGCAGGGGACCCTACGAGCAGTACTTC
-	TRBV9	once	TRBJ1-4	CASSVGPKEKLFF	TGTGCCAGCAGCGTGGGACCTAAGGAAAAACTGTTTTTT
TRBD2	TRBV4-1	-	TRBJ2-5	CASSLKGPVAAGGQETQYF	TGCGCCAGCAGCCTAAAGGGGCCTGTGGCAGCGGGGGGGCAAGAGACCCAGTACTTC
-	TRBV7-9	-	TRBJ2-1	CASSLDERLYNEQFF	TGTGCCAGCAGCTTAGATGAGCGGTTATACAATGAGCAGTTCTTC
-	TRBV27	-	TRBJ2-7	CASREGVGYEQYF	TGTGCCAGCAGGGAGGGGGTAGGCTACGAGCAGTACTTC
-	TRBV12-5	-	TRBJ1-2	CASGLVIRQEANYGYTF	TGTGCTAGTGGTTTGGTAATTCGACAGGAAGCTAACTATGGCTACACCTTC
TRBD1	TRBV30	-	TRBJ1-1	CAWSTPDRVVAFF	TGTGCCTGGAGTACACCCGACAGGGTGGTCGCTTTCTTT
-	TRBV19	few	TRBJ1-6	CASSISGLSPLHF	TGTGCCAGTAGTATATCTGGTTTGTCACCCCTCCACTTT
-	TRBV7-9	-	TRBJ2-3	CASSWRDTQYF	TGTGCCAGCAGCTGGAGGGATACGCAGTATTTT
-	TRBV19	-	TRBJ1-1	CASRKGSVPEAFF	TGTGCCAGTAGGAAAGGGTCGGTCCCTGAAGCTTTCTTT
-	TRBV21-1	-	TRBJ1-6	CASSKGGTESPSSYNSPLHF	TGTGCCAGCAGCAAAGGTGGGACAGAATCTCCAAGCTCCTATAATTCACCCCTCCACTTT
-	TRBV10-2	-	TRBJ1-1	CASSDTGSGTEAFF	TGCGCCAGCAGTGATACAGGGTCCGGGACTGAAGCTTTCTTT
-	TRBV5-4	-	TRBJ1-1	CASSSPSQGTEAFF	TGTGCCAGCAGCTCCCCCAGCCAGGGCACTGAAGCTTTCTTT
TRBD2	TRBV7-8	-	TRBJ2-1	CASSRGGSSYNEQFF	TGTGCCAGCAGCCGCGGGGGTAGCTCCTACAATGAGCAGTTCTTC
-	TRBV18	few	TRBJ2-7	CASSPTGTGDEQYF	TGTGCCAGCTCACCAACGGGCACCGGGGACGAGCAGTACTTC
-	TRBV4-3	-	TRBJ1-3	CASSQDATRGNTIYF	TGCGCCAGCAGCCAAGATGCGACACGTGGAAACACCATATATTTT
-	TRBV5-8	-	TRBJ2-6	CASSLEFSGANVLTF	TGTGCCAGCAGCTTGGAGTTCTCTGGGGCCAACGTCCTGACTTTC
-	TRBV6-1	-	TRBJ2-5	CASSAQETQYF	TGTGCCAGCAGTGCCCAAGAGACCCAGTACTTC
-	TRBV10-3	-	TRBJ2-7	CAISESGPPVSYEQYF	TGTGCCATCAGTGAGTCAGGGCCTCCGGTCTCCTACGAGCAGTACTTC
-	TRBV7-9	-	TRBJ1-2	CASSLQDISYYGYTF	TGTGCCAGCAGTCTCCAGGACATTAGCTACTATGGCTACACCTTC
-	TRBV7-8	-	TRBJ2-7	CASADSGRRYEQYF	TGTGCCAGCGCTGACTCGGGTCGCCGCTACGAGCAGTACTTC